This TCR beta chain was documented in a study of T-cell memory formation after mild COVID-19. General study points: Later expanders leaned toward CD4+, whereas clones contracting from day 15 to 85 were balanced CD4/CD8. Detection of some responders pre-infection suggested pre-existing cross-reactive memory T cells participated. Still unconfirmed is whether the second-wave clones peaking on day 37 recognized SARS-CoV-2.

With respect to this clonotype: Its antigen remains unknown.

The length of the CDR3 is 15 residues. Germline V gene data show CDR1 as SGHTA and CDR2 as FQGNSA. The ends lost 5 bases at V and 6 bases at J; junction bases unmatched: 9. Amplification by 5'RACE using constant-segment primers produced TCR alpha and TCR beta cDNA libraries that carried sample barcodes and UMIs. TCRdb called the 5' RACE reads again in MiXCR, with one record for every CDR3 protein. The profile covers hundreds of thousands of distinct CDR3 sequences, with about 16% appearing a single time and around 23% taken by the ten largest. Sequenced: PBMCs or a T cell subset sorted from them (not recorded which). This receptor was taken from a man younger than 35 who had mild COVID-19 (a few samples of this study predate the infection). Cell type and time point are not known. V gene TRBV7-2 combines with J gene TRBJ2-1; 8 bases align to TRBD1. CDR3 coding DNA: TGTGCCAGCAGCCTAGACAGGGGTATCGGCAATGAGCAGTTCTTC. Protein sequence: CASSLDRGIGNEQFF.